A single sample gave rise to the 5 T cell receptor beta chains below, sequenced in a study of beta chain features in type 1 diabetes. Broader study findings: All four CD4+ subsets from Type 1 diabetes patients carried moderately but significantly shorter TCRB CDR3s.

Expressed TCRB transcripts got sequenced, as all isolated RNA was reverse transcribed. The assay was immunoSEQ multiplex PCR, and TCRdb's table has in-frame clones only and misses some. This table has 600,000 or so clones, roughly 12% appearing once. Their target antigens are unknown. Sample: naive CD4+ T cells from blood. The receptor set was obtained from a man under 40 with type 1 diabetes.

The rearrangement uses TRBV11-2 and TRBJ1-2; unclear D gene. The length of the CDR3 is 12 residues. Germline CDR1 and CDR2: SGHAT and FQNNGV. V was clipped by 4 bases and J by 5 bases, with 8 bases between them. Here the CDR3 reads CASSSTTYGYTF. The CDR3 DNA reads TGTGCCAGCAGCTCCACCACTTATGGCTACACCTTC.

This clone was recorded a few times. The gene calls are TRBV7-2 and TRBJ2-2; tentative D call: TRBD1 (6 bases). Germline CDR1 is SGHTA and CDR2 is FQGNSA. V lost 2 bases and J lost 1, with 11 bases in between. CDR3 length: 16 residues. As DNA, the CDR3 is TGTGCCAGCAGCTTAAACACAGGGCGGAACACCGGGGAGCTGTTTTTT. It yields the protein CASSLNTGRNTGELFF.

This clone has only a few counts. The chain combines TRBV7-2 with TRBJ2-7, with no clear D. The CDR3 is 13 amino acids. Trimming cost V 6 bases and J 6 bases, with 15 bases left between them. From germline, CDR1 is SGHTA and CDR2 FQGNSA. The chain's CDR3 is CASSSWTTAEQYF. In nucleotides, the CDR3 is TGTGCCAGCAGTTCCTGGACGACCGCCGAGCAGTACTTC.

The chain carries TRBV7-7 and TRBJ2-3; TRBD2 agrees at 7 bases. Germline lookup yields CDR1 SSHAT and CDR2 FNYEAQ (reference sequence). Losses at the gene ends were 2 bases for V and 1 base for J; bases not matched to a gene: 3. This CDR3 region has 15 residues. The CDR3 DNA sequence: TGTGCCAGCAGCTTACAGAGCGGGGGCACAGATACGCAGTATTTT. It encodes CASSLQSGGTDTQYF.

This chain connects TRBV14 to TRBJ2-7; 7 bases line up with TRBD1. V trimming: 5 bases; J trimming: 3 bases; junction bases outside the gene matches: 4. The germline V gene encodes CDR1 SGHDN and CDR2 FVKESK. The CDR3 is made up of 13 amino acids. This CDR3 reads CASSVRQGYEQYF. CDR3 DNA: TGTGCCAGCAGCGTGCGACAGGGCTACGAGCAGTACTTC. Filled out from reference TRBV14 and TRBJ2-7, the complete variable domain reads EAGVTQFPSHSVIEKGQTVTLRCDPISGHDNLYWYRRVMGKEIKFLLHFVKESKQDESGMPNNRFLAERTGGTYSTLKVQPAELEDSGVYFCASSVRQGYEQYFGPGTRLTVT.